This TCR beta chain was sequenced in a study of T-cell memory formation after mild COVID-19. For the study at large: Clustering of TCRs was largely donor specific.

Trimming took off 3 bases at V and 4 bases at J, with 16 bases between the two ends. This CDR3 has 15 amino acids. Looked up from germline, CDR1 is SGHDT and CDR2 is YYEEEE. In this sample, this clonotype turned up a few times. Researchers used 5'RACE with constant-segment primers to make TCR alpha and TCR beta cDNA libraries that carry sample barcodes and UMIs. TCRdb analysed the 5' RACE reads with MiXCR anew, one entry per CDR3 protein. The repertoire includes roughly 110,000 distinct CDR3 sequences, 14% of them detected once, and less than 40% sits in the top ten. The chain employs TRBV5-6 and TRBJ2-5; D is unclear. The source is a man in his late teens or twenties who had mild COVID-19 (a few samples of this study predate the infection). Cell type and time point are not known. Sequenced input: PBMCs or a T cell subset sorted from them (not recorded which). The chain's CDR3 is CASSSPSSWGETQYF. The CDR3 nucleotides are TGTGCCAGCAGCTCCCCCTCCTCCTGGGGAGAGACCCAGTACTTC.